This is a list of T cell receptor beta chains from one sample in a study of blood T cell repertoires in COVID-19. Here immunoSEQ multiplex PCR was the method, and the copy in TCRdb shows in-frame clones only, minus some. Of 150,000 to 200,000 clones in the sample, around nine tenths were seen once. Material for sequencing was peripheral blood. Receptors originate from a woman in her 70s with COVID-19, enrolled during active disease. The CDR3 runs from the conserved cysteine through the conserved F or W. D genes are given only for firm matches. Rows give clone size only sometimes, using once, few, many, or a class for an expanded clone.

NA	TRBV7-6	12	TRBJ2-7	NA	CASSSEGVEQYF	TGTGCCAGCAGCTCCGAAGGGGTCGAGCAGTACTTC
NA	TRBV25-1	14	TRBJ1-5	NA	CASSDGLDNQPQHF	TGTGCCAGCAGTGACGGTCTTGACAATCAGCCCCAGCATTTT
TRBD2	TRBV30	13	TRBJ2-7	NA	CAWSQGLGYEQYF	TGTGCCTGGAGTCAGGGACTAGGGTACGAGCAGTACTTC
NA	TRBV11-3	19	TRBJ2-3	NA	CASSFSSEETLSSTDTQYF	TGTGCCAGCAGCTTTTCTAGCGAGGAGACCCTCTCTAGCACAGATACGCAGTATTTT
NA	TRBV5-1	13	TRBJ2-3	NA	CASSPLVTDTQYF	TGCGCCAGCAGCCCGCTAGTAACAGATACGCAGTATTTT
TRBD2	TRBV29-1	13	TRBJ2-4	NA	CSVEYGRANIQYF	TGCAGCGTCGAATACGGGAGGGCGAACATTCAGTACTTC
NA	TRBV5-1	14	TRBJ2-5	NA	CASSPMPGEETQYF	TGCGCCAGCAGCCCGATGCCTGGAGAAGAGACCCAGTACTTC
TRBD2	TRBV7-9	16	TRBJ2-5	NA	CASSLALAGGQETQYF	TGTGCCAGCAGCTTAGCCCTAGCGGGAGGTCAAGAGACCCAGTACTTC
NA	TRBV5-1	17	TRBJ2-1	NA	CASSKGTGSPPRNEQFF	TGCGCCAGCAGCAAAGGGACCGGGAGCCCCCCAAGGAATGAGCAGTTCTTC
NA	TRBV7-9	13	TRBJ1-2	NA	CASSLGQGLGYTF	TGTGCCAGCAGCTTAGGGCAGGGGCTCGGCTACACCTTC
TRBD1	TRBV2	15	TRBJ2-1	NA	CASSGDRGAYNEQFF	TGTGCCAGCAGCGGTGACAGGGGCGCCTACAATGAGCAGTTCTTC
TRBD1	TRBV11-2	13	TRBJ2-3	NA	CASSFRGIDTQYF	TGTGCCAGCAGCTTCAGGGGGATAGATACGCAGTATTTT
TRBD1	TRBV28	16	TRBJ1-5	NA	CASSSGADRGNQPQHF	TGTGCCAGCAGTTCTGGGGCGGACAGGGGAAATCAGCCCCAGCATTTT
NA	TRBV10-2	13	TRBJ1-1	NA	CASSEGRHTEAFF	TGCGCCAGCAGTGAAGGGAGGCACACTGAAGCTTTCTTT
TRBD1	TRBV6-6	15	TRBJ1-5	once	CASRRNDRGDQPQHF	TGTGCCAGCAGACGCAATGACAGGGGCGATCAGCCCCAGCATTTT
NA	TRBV3-1/TRBV3-2	11	TRBJ1-4	NA	CASSRWGQMFF	TGTGCCAGCAGCCGCTGGGGCCAAATGTTTTTT
NA	TRBV30	12	TRBJ2-3	NA	CASEIRTDTQYF	TGTGCCTCGGAGATCCGCACAGATACGCAGTATTTT
TRBD1	TRBV4-2	18	TRBJ1-2	NA	CASSQDWEYDRDSYGYTF	TGTGCCAGCAGCCAAGATTGGGAGTACGACCGGGACAGCTATGGCTACACCTTC
NA	TRBV28	16	TRBJ1-6	NA	CASSLWAGNENSPLHF	TGTGCCAGCAGTTTATGGGCAGGGAATGAGAATTCACCCCTCCACTTT
TRBD1	TRBV7-9	19	TRBJ2-1	NA	CASSFFTLLGQGGENEQFF	TGTGCCAGCAGCTTTTTTACCCTCCTGGGACAGGGAGGCGAGAATGAGCAGTTCTTC
TRBD1	TRBV30	13	TRBJ1-4	NA	CASQLPGGEKLFF	TGTGCCTCCCAGCTCCCAGGGGGTGAAAAACTGTTTTTT
NA	TRBV6-2/TRBV6-3	12	TRBJ2-3	NA	CASSWTSDTQYF	TGTGCCAGCAGTTGGACTTCAGATACGCAGTATTTT
TRBD1	TRBV5-1	15	TRBJ2-2	NA	CASSTGQGYTGELFF	TGCGCCAGCAGCACGGGACAGGGGTACACCGGGGAGCTGTTTTTT
NA	TRBV29-1	12	TRBJ1-1	NA	CSVARGGKEAFF	TGCAGCGTTGCGAGGGGAGGCAAGGAAGCTTTCTTT
NA	TRBV11-2	15	TRBJ2-1	NA	CASSPIRSSYNEQFF	TGTGCCAGCAGCCCGATTCGTAGCTCCTACAATGAGCAGTTCTTC
NA	TRBV11-3	15	TRBJ1-5	NA	CASSLNSNSNQPQHF	TGTGCCAGCAGCCTAAACTCAAATAGCAATCAGCCCCAGCATTTT
NA	TRBV9	14	TRBJ1-2	NA	CASDPNGGLGGYTF	TGTGCCAGCGACCCGAACGGGGGGCTCGGGGGCTACACCTTC
NA	TRBV7-2	15	TRBJ2-2	NA	CASSSIGGHTGELFF	TGTGCCAGCAGCTCGATCGGGGGGCACACCGGGGAGCTGTTTTTT
NA	TRBV28	15	TRBJ1-1	NA	CASTRVAVMNTEAFF	TGTGCCAGCACACGGGTGGCGGTCATGAACACTGAAGCTTTCTTT
TRBD1	TRBV23-1	16	TRBJ2-2	NA	CASLSDRGGSVGELFF	TGCGCCAGCCTTTCGGACAGGGGGGGTAGTGTCGGGGAGCTGTTTTTT
NA	TRBV11-1	15	TRBJ2-1	NA	CASTAGLSSYNEQFF	TGTGCCAGCACGGCAGGCTTGAGCTCCTACAATGAGCAGTTCTTC
TRBD2	TRBV7-2	16	TRBJ2-3	NA	CASSSRGTSQTDTQYF	TGTGCCAGCAGCTCACGCGGGACTAGTCAAACAGATACGCAGTATTTT
TRBD1	TRBV5-1	14	TRBJ1-5	once	CASSQDRGNQPQHF	TGCGCCAGCAGCCAGGACAGGGGCAATCAGCCCCAGCATTTT
NA	TRBV2	14	TRBJ2-3	NA	CASSIGGPTDTQYF	TGTGCCAGCAGTATCGGGGGTCCCACAGATACGCAGTATTTT
NA	TRBV19	12	TRBJ1-5	NA	CASSIAPGPQHF	TGTGCCAGTAGTATAGCTCCGGGACCCCAGCATTTT
TRBD2	TRBV30	14	TRBJ2-3	NA	CAWRPAGGTDTQYF	TGTGCCTGGAGGCCCGCGGGAGGGACAGATACGCAGTATTTT
TRBD2	TRBV7-6	16	TRBJ2-3	NA	CASSLGTSGITDTQYF	TGTGCCAGCAGCTTGGGGACTAGCGGGATCACAGATACGCAGTATTTT
NA	TRBV6-2/TRBV6-3	12	TRBJ1-5	NA	CASSAVGQPQHF	TGTGCCAGCAGTGCGGTGGGTCAGCCCCAGCATTTT
NA	TRBV4-1	13	TRBJ2-3	NA	CASSQDAENTQYF	TGCGCCAGCAGCCAAGATGCGGAGAATACGCAGTATTTT
TRBD2	TRBV18	14	TRBJ2-7	NA	CASSYSGTVHEQYF	TGTGCCAGCTCATATAGCGGGACGGTCCACGAGCAGTACTTC
TRBD1	TRBV9	15	TRBJ1-4	NA	CASSPRQGGNEKLFF	TGTGCCAGCAGCCCTCGACAGGGTGGAAATGAAAAACTGTTTTTT
NA	TRBV7-2	14	TRBJ2-5	NA	CASNRNRDAETQYF	TGTGCCAGCAATCGAAACAGGGATGCTGAGACCCAGTACTTC
TRBD2	TRBV5-1	13	TRBJ2-7	NA	CASSTSGSYEQYF	TGCGCCAGCAGCACTAGCGGATCCTACGAGCAGTACTTC
TRBD1	TRBV5-1	14	TRBJ1-1	few	CASSLTTGATEAFF	TGCGCCAGCAGCCTTACCACAGGGGCCACTGAAGCTTTCTTT
NA	TRBV7-9	15	TRBJ1-3	NA	CASSSMGGSGNTIYF	TGTGCCAGCAGCTCGATGGGGGGCTCTGGAAACACCATATATTTT
TRBD1	TRBV6-6	16	TRBJ1-5	NA	CASSYPGQGKGQPQHF	TGTGCCAGCAGTTACCCGGGACAGGGGAAAGGTCAGCCCCAGCATTTT
NA	TRBV6-5	14	TRBJ1-5	NA	CASSYRGGDQPQHF	TGTGCCAGCAGTTACCGGGGAGGGGATCAGCCCCAGCATTTT
NA	TRBV19	14	TRBJ1-6	NA	CASSSTGRGSPLHF	TGTGCCAGTAGTTCAACAGGGAGGGGCTCACCCCTCCACTTT
TRBD1	TRBV27	16	TRBJ2-2	NA	CASSLQGVLDTGELFF	TGTGCCAGCAGTTTACAGGGGGTGCTTGACACCGGGGAGCTGTTTTTT
TRBD1	TRBV28	15	TRBJ1-2	NA	CASSTEGTGDVGYTF	TGTGCCAGCAGCACTGAGGGAACAGGGGACGTTGGCTACACCTTC
NA	TRBV7-8	17	TRBJ1-6	few	CASSLQPRPGNYSPLHF	TGTGCCAGCAGCTTACAACCCCGCCCAGGGAATTATTCACCCCTCCACTTT
TRBD1	TRBV6-2/TRBV6-3	13	TRBJ2-7	NA	CASTPGQGYEQYF	TGTGCCAGCACCCCGGGACAGGGATACGAGCAGTACTTC
NA	TRBV7-2	13	TRBJ1-2	NA	CASSFRRDYGYTF	TGTGCCAGCAGCTTCCGTCGGGACTATGGCTACACCTTC
NA	TRBV6-1	15	TRBJ1-5	once	CASSDGYRVWQPQHF	TGTGCCAGCAGTGATGGGTACAGGGTCTGGCAGCCCCAGCATTTT
NA	TRBV2	16	TRBJ2-3	NA	CASSEGFYSSTDTQYF	TGTGCCAGCAGTGAAGGTTTTTACTCTAGTACAGATACGCAGTATTTT
NA	TRBV5-4	13	TRBJ2-7	NA	CASSFPHIDEQYF	TGTGCCAGCAGCTTCCCTCACATCGACGAGCAGTACTTC
NA	TRBV12-3/TRBV12-4	13	TRBJ2-1	once	CASSLSVSNEQFF	TGTGCCAGCAGTTTATCCGTGTCTAATGAGCAGTTCTTC
NA	TRBV5-1	15	TRBJ2-5	NA	CASSLGLPAGPTQYF	TGCGCCAGCAGCTTAGGACTGCCCGCCGGGCCGACCCAGTACTTC
TRBD1	TRBV30	15	TRBJ1-1	NA	CAWSPTTGGYTEAFF	TGTGCCTGGAGTCCCACGACAGGGGGTTACACTGAAGCTTTCTTT